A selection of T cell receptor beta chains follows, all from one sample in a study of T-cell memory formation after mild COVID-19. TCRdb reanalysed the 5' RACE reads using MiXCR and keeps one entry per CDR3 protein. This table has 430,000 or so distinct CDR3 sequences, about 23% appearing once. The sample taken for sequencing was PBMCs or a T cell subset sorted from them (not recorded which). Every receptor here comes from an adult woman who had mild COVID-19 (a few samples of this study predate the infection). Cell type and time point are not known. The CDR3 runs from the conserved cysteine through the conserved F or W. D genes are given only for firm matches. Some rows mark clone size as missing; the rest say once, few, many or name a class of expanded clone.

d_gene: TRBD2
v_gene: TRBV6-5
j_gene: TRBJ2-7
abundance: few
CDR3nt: TGTGCCAGCAGTTACTCGAATCTAGCGGGGTCCTACGAGCAGTACTTC
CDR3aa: CASSYSNLAGSYEQYF

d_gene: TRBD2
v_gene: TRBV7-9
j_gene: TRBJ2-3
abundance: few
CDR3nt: TGTGCCAGCGACAGTAGCGGGAGTTCAGATACGCAGTATTTT
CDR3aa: CASDSSGSSDTQYF

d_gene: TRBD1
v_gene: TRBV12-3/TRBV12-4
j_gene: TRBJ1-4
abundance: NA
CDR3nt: TGTGCCAGCAGTGATCCAGGCAGGGGGTATGAAAAACTGTTTTTT
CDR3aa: CASSDPGRGYEKLFF

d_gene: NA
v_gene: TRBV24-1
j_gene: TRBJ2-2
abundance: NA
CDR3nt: TGTGCCACTAGCGACAGGTCAAACACCGGGGAGCTGTTTTTT
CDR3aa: CATSDRSNTGELFF

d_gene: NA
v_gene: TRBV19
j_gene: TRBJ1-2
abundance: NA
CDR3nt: TGTGCCAGTAAGGACACAAACTATGGCTACACCTTC
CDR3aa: CASKDTNYGYTF

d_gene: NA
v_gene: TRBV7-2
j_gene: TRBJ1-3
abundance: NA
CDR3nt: TGTGCCAGCAGCTTAGCTTGGACATCGAACTCTGGAAACACCATATATTTT
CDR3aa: CASSLAWTSNSGNTIYF

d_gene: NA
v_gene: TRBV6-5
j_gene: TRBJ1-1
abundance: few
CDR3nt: TGTGCCAGCAGTTACAGGTCCGAAGCTTTCTTT
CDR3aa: CASSYRSEAFF

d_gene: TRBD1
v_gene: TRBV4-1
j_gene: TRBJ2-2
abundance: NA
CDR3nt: TGCGCCAGCAGCCAGAGCAGACAGGGATCGGCCGGGGAGCTGTTTTTT
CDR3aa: CASSQSRQGSAGELFF

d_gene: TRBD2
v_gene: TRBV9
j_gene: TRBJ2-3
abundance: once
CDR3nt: TGTGCCAGCAGCGCCAGCTGGACTAGCGGGAGATGGGGAACAGATACGCAGTATTTT
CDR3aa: CASSASWTSGRWGTDTQYF

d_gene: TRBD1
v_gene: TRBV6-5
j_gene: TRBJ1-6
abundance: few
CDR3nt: TGTGCCAGCAGTCCGGACAGGCCCTTAGGGTCACCCCTCCACTTT
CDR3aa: CASSPDRPLGSPLHF

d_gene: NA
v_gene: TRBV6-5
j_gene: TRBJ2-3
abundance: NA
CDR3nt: TGTGCCAGCAGTTACTCGATTGGACAGCCTACAGATACGCAGTATTTT
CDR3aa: CASSYSIGQPTDTQYF

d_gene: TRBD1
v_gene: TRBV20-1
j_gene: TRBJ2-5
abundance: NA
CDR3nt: TGCAGTGCTACGGGACAGCTACAAGAGACCCAGTACTTC
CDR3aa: CSATGQLQETQYF

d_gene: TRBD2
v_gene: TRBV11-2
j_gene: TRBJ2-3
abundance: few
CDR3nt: TGTGCCAGCAGGGCCTCAATGGGACTAGGAGAAGATACGCAGTATTTT
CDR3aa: CASRASMGLGEDTQYF

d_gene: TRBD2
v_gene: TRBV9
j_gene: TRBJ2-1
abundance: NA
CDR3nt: TGTGCCAGCAGCGTAGATAGCGGGGACTACAATGAGCAGTTCTTC
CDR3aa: CASSVDSGDYNEQFF

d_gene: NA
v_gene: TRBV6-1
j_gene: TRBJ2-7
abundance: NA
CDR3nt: TGTGCCAGCAGTGCCACAGGGAACTCCTACGAGCAGTACTTC
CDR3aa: CASSATGNSYEQYF

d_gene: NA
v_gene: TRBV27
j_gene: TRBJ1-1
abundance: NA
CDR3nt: TGTGCCAGCAGTTTATCGGATGTCCGTTACACTGAAGCTTTCTTT
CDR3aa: CASSLSDVRYTEAFF

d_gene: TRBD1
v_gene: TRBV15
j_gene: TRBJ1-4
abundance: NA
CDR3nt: TGTGCCACCAGCAAGACAGGGGTACGGGGTGAAAAACTGTTTTTT
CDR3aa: CATSKTGVRGEKLFF

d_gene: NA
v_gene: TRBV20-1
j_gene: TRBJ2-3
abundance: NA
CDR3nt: TGCAGTGCTAGATCCGTCATCTATAGCACAGATACGCAGTATTTT
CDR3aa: CSARSVIYSTDTQYF

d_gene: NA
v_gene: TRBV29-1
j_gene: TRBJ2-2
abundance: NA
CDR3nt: TGCAGCGTTACAGGGTTTGGGGCCGGGGAGCTGTTTTTT
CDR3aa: CSVTGFGAGELFF

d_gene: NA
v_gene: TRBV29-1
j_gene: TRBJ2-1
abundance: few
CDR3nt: TGCAGCGTTGGGTTAGTGAGATTTTACAATGAGCAGTTCTTC
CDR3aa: CSVGLVRFYNEQFF

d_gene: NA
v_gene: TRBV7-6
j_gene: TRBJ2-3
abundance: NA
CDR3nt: TGTGCCAGCAGCTTAGCGGCCGGATACACAGATACGCAGTATTTT
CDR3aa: CASSLAAGYTDTQYF

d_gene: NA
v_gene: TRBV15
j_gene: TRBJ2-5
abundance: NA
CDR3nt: TGTGCCACCAGGCGGTTCGGTCAAACTCAAGAGACCCAGTACTTC
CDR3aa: CATRRFGQTQETQYF

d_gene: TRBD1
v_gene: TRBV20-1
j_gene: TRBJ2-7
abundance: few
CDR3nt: TGCAGTGCTACAGGGGGCTACGAGCAGTACTTC
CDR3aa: CSATGGYEQYF

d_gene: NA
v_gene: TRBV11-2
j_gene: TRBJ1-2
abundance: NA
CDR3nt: TGTGCCAGCAGCACCGGGACGATCTATGGCTACACCTTC
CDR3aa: CASSTGTIYGYTF